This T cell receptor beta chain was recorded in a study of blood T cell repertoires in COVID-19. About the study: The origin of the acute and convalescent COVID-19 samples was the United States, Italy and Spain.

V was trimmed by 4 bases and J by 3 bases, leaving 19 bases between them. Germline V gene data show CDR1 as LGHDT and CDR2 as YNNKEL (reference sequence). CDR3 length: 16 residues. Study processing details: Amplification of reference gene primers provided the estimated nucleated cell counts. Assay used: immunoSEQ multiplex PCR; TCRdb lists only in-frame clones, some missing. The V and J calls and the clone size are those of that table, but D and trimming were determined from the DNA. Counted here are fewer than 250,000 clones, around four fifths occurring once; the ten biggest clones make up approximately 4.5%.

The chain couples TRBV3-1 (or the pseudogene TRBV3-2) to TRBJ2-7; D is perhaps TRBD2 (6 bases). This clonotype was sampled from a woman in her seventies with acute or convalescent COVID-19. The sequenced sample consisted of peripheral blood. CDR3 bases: TGTGCCAGCAGCCGCGCTGGACTACCAATGGACTACGAGCAGTACTTC. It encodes CASSRAGLPMDYEQYF.